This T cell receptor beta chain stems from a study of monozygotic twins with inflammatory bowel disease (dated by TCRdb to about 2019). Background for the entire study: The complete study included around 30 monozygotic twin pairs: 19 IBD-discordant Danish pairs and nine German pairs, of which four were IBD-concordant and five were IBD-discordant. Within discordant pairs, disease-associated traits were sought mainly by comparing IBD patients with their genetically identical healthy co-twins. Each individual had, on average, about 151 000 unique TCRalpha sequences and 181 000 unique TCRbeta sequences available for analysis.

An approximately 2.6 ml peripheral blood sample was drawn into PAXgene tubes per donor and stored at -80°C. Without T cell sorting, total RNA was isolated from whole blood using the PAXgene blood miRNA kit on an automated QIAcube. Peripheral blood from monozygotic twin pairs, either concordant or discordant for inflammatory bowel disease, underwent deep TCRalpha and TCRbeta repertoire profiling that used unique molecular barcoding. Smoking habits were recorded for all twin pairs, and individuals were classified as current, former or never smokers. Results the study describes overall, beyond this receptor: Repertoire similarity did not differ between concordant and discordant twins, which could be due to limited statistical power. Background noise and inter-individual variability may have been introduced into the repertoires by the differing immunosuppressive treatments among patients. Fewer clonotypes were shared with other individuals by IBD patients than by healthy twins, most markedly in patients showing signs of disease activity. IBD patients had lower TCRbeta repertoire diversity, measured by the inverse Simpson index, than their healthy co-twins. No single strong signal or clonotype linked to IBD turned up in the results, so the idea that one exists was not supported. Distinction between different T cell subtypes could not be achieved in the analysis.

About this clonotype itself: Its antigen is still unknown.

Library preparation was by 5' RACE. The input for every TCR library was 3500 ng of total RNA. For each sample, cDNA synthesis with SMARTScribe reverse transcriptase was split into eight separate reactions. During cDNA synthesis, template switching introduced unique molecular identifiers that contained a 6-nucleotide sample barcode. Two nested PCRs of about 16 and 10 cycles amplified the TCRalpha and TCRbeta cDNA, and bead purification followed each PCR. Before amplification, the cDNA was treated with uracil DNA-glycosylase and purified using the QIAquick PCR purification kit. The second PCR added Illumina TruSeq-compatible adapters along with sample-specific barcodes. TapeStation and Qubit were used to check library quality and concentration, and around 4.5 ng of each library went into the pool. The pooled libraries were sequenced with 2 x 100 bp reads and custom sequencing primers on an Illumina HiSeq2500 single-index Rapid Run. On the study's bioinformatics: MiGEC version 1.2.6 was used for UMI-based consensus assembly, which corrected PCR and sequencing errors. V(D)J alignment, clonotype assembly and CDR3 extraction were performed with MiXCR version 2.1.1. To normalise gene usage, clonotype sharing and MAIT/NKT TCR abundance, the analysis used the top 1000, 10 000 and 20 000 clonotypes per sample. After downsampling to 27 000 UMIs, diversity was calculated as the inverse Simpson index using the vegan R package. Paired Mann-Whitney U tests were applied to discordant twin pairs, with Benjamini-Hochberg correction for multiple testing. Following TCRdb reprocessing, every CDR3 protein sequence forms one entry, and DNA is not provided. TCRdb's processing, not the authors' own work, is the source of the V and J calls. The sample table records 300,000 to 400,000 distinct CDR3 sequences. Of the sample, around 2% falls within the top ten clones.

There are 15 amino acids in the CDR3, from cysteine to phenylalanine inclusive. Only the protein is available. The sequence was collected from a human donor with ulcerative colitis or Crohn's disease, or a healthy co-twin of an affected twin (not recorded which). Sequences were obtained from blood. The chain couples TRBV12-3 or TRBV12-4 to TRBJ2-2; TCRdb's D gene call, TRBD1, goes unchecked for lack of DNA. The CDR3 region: CASSWDRVRPGELFF.